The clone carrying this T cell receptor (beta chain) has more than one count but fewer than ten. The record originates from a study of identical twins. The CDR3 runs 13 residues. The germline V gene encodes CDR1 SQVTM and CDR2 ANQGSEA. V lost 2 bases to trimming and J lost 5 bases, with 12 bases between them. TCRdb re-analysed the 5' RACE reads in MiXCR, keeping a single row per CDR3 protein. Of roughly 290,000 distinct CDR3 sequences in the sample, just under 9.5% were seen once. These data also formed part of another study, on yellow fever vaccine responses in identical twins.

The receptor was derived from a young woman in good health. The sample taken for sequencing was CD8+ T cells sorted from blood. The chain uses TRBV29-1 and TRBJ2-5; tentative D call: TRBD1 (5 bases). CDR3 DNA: TGCAGCGTTGAATGGACCAGGGTTGAGACCCAGTACTTC. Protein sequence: CSVEWTRVETQYF. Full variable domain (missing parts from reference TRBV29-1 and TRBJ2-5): SAVISQKPSRDICQRGTSLTIQCQVDSQVTMMFWYRQQPGQSLTLIATANQGSEATYESGFVIDKFPISRPNLTFSTLTVSNMSPEDSSIYLCSVEWTRVETQYFGPGTRLLVL.